This TCR beta chain was recovered during a study of T cells in Graves' hyperthyroidism and ophthalmopathy. Regarding the study as a whole: Clonotypes that were expanded in thyroid above 0.001 mostly appeared in blood too.

V was cut by 6 bases and J by 6 bases, with 14 bases left in between. Germline assignment: CDR1 SNHLY and CDR2 FYNNEI. The CDR3 has 14 residues. The source material, RNA transcripts, was used to amplify TCR beta CDR3 regions. The TCR CDR3 was amplified in a first-round RT-PCR using the HTBI primer set. TCRdb called the multiplex PCR reads again in MiXCR, with one record for every CDR3 protein. This sample has fewer than 110,000 distinct CDR3 sequences; 45% to 50% occur once, and the top ten carry 26%. To note about this clonotype: What it binds is not known.

The receptor comes from a man aged 40-50 years with Graves' hyperthyroidism. The chain couples TRBV2 to TRBJ1-4, with a possible D match to TRBD1 (6 bases). The sequenced sample consisted of blood. The CDR3 DNA reads as TGTGCCAGCAGGAAGGACAGACTCCATGAAAAACTGTTTTTT. Amino acid sequence: CASRKDRLHEKLFF.